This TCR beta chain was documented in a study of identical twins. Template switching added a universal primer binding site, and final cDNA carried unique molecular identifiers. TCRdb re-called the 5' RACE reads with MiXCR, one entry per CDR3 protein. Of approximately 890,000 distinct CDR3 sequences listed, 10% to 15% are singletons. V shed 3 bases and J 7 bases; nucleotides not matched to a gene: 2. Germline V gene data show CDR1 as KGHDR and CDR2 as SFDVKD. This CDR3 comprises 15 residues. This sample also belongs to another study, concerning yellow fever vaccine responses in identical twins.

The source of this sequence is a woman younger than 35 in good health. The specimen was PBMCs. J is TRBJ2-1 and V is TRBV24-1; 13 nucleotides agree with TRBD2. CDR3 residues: CATSDRTSGSNEQFF. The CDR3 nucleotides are TGTGCCACCAGTGATAGGACTAGCGGGAGTAATGAGCAGTTCTTC.